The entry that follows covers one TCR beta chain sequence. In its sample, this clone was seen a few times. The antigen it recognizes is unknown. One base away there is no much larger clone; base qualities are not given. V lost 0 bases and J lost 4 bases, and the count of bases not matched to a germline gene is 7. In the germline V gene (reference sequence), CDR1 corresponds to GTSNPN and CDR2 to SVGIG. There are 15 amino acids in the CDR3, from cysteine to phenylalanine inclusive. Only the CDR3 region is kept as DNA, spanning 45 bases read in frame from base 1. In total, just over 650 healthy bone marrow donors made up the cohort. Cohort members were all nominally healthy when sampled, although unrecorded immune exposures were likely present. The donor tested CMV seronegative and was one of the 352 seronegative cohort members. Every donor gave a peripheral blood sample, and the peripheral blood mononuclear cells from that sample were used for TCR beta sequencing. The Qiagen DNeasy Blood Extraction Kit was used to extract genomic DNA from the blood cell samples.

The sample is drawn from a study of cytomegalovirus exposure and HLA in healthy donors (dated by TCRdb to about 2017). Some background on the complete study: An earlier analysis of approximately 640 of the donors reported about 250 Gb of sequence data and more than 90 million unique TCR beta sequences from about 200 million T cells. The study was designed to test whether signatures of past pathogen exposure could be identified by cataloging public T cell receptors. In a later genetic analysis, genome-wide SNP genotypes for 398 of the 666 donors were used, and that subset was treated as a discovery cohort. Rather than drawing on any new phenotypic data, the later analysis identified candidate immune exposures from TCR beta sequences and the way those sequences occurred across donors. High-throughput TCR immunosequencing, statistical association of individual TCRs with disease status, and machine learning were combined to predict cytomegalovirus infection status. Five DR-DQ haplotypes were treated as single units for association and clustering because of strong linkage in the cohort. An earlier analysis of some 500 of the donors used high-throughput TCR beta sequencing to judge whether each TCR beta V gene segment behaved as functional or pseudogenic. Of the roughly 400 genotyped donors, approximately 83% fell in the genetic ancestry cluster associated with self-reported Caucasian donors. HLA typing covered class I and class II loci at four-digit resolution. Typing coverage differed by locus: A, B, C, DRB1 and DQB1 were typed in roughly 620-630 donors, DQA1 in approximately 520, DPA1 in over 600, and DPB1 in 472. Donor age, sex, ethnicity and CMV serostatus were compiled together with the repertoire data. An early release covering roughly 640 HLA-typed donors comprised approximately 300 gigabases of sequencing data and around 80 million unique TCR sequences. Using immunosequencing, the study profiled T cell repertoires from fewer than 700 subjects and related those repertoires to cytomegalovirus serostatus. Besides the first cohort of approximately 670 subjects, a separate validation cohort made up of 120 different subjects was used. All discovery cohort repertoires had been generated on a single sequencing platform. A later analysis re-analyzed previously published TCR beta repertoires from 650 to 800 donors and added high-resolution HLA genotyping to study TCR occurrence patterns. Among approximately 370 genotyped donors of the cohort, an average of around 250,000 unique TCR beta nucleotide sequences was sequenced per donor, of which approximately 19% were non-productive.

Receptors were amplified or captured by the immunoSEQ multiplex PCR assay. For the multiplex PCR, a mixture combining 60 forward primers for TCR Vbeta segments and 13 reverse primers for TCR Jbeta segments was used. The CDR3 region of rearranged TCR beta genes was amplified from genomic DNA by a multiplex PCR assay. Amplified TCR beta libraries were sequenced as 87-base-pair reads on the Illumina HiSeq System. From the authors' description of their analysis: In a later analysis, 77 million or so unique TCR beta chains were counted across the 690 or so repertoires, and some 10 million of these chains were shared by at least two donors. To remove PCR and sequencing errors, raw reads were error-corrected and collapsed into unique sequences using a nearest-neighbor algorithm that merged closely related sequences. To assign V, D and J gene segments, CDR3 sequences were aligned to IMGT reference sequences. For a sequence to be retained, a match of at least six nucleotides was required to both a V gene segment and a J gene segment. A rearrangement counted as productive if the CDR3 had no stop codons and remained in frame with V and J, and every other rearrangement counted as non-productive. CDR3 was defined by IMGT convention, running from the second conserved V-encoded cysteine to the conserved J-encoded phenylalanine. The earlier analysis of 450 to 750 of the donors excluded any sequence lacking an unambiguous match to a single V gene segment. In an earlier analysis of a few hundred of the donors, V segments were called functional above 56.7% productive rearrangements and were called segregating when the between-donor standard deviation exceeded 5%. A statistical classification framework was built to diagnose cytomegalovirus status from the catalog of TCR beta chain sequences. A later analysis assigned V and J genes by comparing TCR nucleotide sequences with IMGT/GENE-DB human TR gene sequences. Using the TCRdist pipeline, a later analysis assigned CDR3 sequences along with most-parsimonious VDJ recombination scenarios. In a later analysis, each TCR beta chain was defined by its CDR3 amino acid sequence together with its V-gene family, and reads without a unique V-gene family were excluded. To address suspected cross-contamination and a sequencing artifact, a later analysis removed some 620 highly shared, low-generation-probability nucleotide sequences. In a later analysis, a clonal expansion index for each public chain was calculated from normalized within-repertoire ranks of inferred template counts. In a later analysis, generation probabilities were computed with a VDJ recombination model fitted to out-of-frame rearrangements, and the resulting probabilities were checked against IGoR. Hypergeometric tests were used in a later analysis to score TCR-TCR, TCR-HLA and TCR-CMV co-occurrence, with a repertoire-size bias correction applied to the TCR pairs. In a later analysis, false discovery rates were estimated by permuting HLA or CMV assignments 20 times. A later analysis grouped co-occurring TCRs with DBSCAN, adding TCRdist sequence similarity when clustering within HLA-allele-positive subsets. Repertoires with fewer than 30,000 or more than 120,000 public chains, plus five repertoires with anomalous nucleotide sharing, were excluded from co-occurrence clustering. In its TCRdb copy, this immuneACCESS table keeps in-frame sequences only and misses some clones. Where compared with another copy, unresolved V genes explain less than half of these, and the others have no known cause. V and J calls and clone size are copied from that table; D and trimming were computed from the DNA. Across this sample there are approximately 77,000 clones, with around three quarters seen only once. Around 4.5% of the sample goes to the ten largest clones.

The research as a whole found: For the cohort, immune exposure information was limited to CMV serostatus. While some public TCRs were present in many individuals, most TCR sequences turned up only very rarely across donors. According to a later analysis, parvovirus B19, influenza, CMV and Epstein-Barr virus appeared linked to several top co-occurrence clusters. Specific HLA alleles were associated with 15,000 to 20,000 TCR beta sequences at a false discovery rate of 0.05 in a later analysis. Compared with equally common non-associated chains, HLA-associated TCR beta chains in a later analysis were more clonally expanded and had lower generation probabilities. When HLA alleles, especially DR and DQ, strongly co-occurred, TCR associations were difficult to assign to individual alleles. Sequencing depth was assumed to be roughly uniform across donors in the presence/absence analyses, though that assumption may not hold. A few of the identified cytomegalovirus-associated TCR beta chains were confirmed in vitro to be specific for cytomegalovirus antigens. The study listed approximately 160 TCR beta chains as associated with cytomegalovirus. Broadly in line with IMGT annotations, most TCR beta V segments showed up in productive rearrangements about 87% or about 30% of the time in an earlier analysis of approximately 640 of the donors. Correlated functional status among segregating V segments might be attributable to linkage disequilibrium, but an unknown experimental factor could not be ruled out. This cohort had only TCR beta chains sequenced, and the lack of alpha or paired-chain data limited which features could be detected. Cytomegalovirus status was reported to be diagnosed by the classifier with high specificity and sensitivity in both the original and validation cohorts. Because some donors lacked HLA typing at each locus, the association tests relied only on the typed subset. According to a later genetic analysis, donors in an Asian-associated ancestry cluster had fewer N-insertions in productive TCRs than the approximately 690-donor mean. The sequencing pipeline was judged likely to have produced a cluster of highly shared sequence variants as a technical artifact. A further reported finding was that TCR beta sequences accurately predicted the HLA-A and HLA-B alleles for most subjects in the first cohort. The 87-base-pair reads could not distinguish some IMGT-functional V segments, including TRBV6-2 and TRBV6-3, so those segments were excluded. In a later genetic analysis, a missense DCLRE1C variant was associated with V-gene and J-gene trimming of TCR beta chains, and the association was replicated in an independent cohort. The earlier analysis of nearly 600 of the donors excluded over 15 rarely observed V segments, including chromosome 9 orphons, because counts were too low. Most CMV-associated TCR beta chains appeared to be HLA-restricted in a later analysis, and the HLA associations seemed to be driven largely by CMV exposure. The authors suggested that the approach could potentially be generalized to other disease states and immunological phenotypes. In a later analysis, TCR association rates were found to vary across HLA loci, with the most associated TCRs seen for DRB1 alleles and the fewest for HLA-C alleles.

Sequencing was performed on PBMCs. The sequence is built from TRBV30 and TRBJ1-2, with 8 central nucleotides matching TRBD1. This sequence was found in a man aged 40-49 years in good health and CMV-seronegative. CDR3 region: CAWSVQDRVAYGYTF. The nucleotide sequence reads TGTGCCTGGAGTGTACAGGACAGGGTGGCCTATGGCTACACCTTC.